Shown below are 26 T cell receptor beta chains from a single sample sequenced in a study of shared clonotypes between healthy human individuals. Repertoires were generated with immunoSEQ multiplex PCR, while TCRdb's copy carries only in-frame clones and drops some. The data show hundreds of thousands of clones, around 72% seen once. Sample: memory CD4+ T cells sorted from blood. Subset denoted: CD45RA-negative fraction. Receptors were obtained from a woman in her 30s in good health.

The V and J genes are TRBV29-1 and TRBJ1-3, with 8 bases fitting TRBD1. The CDR3 spans 16 residues. Germline lookup yields CDR1 SQVTM and CDR2 ANQGSEA. V lost 6 bases, J lost 1 base, and 11 bases stayed unmatched. CDR3 residues: CSVAPTGGNSGNTIYF. The CDR3, as DNA: TGCAGCGTCGCTCCCACAGGGGGGAATTCTGGAAACACCATATATTTT.

The V and J genes are TRBV5-1 and TRBJ2-2, with 11 bases that match TRBD2. The CDR3 is made up of 17 amino acids. V gave up 4 bases and J gave up 0 bases; unmatched junction bases: 5. CDR1 and CDR2 (germline): SGHRS, YFSETQ. The CDR3 nucleotides are TGCGCCAGCAGCATGGGGACTAGCGGACCGAACACCGGGGAGCTGTTTTTT. Its protein is CASSMGTSGPNTGELFF.

The rearrangement links TRBV28 to TRBJ1-5, with 7 bases fitting TRBD1. CDR3 length: 14 residues. V was pared by 6 bases and J by 6 bases, with 8 bases of the junction left unmatched. The V gene's germline CDR1 is MDHEN and CDR2 SYDVKM. The CDR3 DNA is TGTGCCAGCAGAGAGACAGGGTTTAGTCAGCCCCAGCATTTT. As protein: CASRETGFSQPQHF.

The chain has TRBV25-1 and TRBJ2-3; 7 positions agree with TRBD1. J lost 8 bases, V lost 8 bases, and 16 bases had no gene match. There are 15 residues in the CDR3. Germline loops: CDR1 MGHDK, CDR2 SYGVNS. CDR3 nucleotides: TGTGCCAGCTCATCCATCGACAGGGCATTGGGTACGCAGTATTTT. Translated: CASSSIDRALGTQYF.

The genes are TRBV10-1 and TRBJ2-5, with TRBD2 as a possible D gene (6 bases). Germline V lookup: CDR1 WNHNN, CDR2 SYGVQD (reference sequence). V was pared by 4 bases and J by 1 base, with 13 bases between. CDR3 length: 15 residues. In nucleotides, the CDR3 is TGCGCCAGCAGTGCAGCGGGCGGACTCCAAGAGACCCAGTACTTC. Protein sequence: CASSAAGGLQETQYF.

This chain links TRBV6-5 with TRBJ1-1; D is perhaps TRBD1 (6 bases). Germline CDR1 MNHEY, CDR2 SVGAGI. This CDR3 is built from 12 residues. Trimming removed 4 bases at V and 6 bases at J, with 9 bases between. The CDR3 region is CASSFDRSEAFF. The CDR3 DNA sequence: TGTGCCAGCAGTTTCGACAGGTCTGAAGCTTTCTTT.

This clone was counted a single time. This likely traces to a read error, being one base from a far larger clone. This specimen includes other DNA sequences encoding the same CDR3. The chain combines TRBV5-1 with TRBJ2-1, with 11 nucleotides matching TRBD2. Germline V gene sequence: CDR1 SGHRS, CDR2 YFSETQ. CDR3 length: 14 amino acids. V trimming: 4 bases; J trimming: 6 bases; junction bases outside the gene matches: 3. As DNA, the CDR3 is TGCGCCAGCAGCCACGGGACTAGCGGCAATGAGCAGTTCTTC. Its protein is CASSHGTSGNEQFF.

This clone was seen more than once but under ten times. Other nucleotide sequences in the sample specify the same CDR3. V gene TRBV10-3 combines with J gene TRBJ1-1, with 8 bases that match TRBD1. The length of the CDR3 is 15 residues. V lost 3 bases to trimming and J lost 1 base; unmatched junction nucleotides: 4. Germline loops: CDR1 ENHRY, CDR2 SYGVKD. The CDR3 here is CAISDPGTGNTEAFF. DNA of the CDR3: TGTGCCATCAGTGACCCCGGGACAGGGAACACTGAAGCTTTCTTT.

The gene calls are TRBV10-3 and TRBJ1-1, with TRBD1 matching 11 bases. After removal of 6 bases from V and 1 base from J, the junction contained 10 bases not matched to a gene. The CDR3 sequence is 17 residues long. CDR1 is ENHRY, CDR2 SYGVKD, per germline. Written as DNA, the CDR3 is TGTGCCATCAGCCTCGCCGGACAGGGGGCTGGGAACACTGAAGCTTTCTTT. Protein: CAISLAGQGAGNTEAFF.

The J gene is TRBJ2-2, the V gene TRBV19; TRBD1 is a possible D gene (5 bases). The CDR3 consists of 17 residues. CDR1 is LNHDA, CDR2 SQIVND, per germline (reference sequence). The germline V and J ends were trimmed by 4 bases and 0 bases, with 15 bases remaining between them. CDR3 sequence reads: CASSNLGRQTNTGELFF. The CDR3 coding sequence is TGTGCCAGTAGTAACTTGGGGCGACAGACGAACACCGGGGAGCTGTTTTTT.

The chain combines TRBV7-9 with TRBJ1-5; 8 bases are shared with TRBD1. The CDR3 sequence is 15 residues long. V lost 5 bases to trimming and J lost 5 bases; unmatched junction nucleotides: 8. The V gene's germline CDR1 is SEHNR and CDR2 FQNEAQ (reference sequence). CDR3 protein: CASSPQGAGDQPQHF. DNA for the CDR3: TGTGCCAGCAGCCCTCAGGGGGCGGGTGATCAGCCCCAGCATTTT.

Worth noting for this clone: The sample holds other DNA sequences that translate to the same CDR3. This sequence joins TRBV9 and TRBJ2-7; 7 bases match TRBD2. The germline CDR1 and CDR2 sequences are SGDLS and YYNGEE. The J segment lost 3 bases and the V segment lost 4 bases, leaving 4 bases of the junction unmatched. The CDR3 is 13 residues long. CDR3 residues: CASSPPSGYEQYF. The CDR3 region has the DNA TGTGCCAGCAGCCCTCCTAGCGGCTACGAGCAGTACTTC. Supplemented by reference TRBV9 and TRBJ2-7, the full variable domain reads DSGVTQTPKHLITATGQRVTLRCSPRSGDLSVYWYQQSLDQGLQFLIQYYNGEERAKGNILERFSAQQFPDLHSELNLSSLELGDSALYFCASSPPSGYEQYFGPGTRLTVT.

With respect to this clone: The sample contains more than one DNA sequence encoding this CDR3. The chain couples TRBV5-1 to TRBJ2-3; tentatively, D is TRBD2 (5 bases). With 0 bases removed from V and 6 bases from J, the gap between germline ends came to 11 bases. CDR1 SGHRS and CDR2 YFSETQ come from the germline V gene. The length of the CDR3 is 14 residues. CDR3 region: CASSLGTGGDTQYF. The CDR3 nucleotides are TGCGCCAGCAGCTTGGGGACCGGAGGCGATACGCAGTATTTT.

This clone was counted once. This chain joins TRBV18 and TRBJ1-4, with D possibly TRBD1 on 5 matching bases. The germline V gene has CDR1 KGHSH and CDR2 LQKENI. CDR3 size: 15 residues. The V end was cut by 3 bases, the J end by 7 bases, with 15 bases between. DNA of the CDR3: TGTGCCAGCTCACCGAACCGGGACTCCGGTGAAAAACTGTTTTTT. It encodes CASSPNRDSGEKLFF. The complete variable domain, with remaining parts taken from reference TRBV18 and TRBJ1-4, reads NAGVMQNPRHLVRRRGQEARLRCSPMKGHSHVYWYRQLPEEGLKFMVYLQKENIIDESGMPKERFSAEFPKEGPSILRIQQVVRGDSAAYFCASSPNRDSGEKLFFGSGTQLSVL.

This rearrangement joins TRBV6-1 to TRBJ2-6; no clear D gene. Germline values: CDR1 MNHNS, CDR2 SASEGT. CDR3 length: 14 amino acids. Trimming cost V 6 bases and J 0 bases, with 6 bases left between them. CDR3 region: CASSRFSGANVLTF. CDR3 sequence (DNA): TGTGCCAGCAGCCGTTTCTCTGGGGCCAACGTCCTGACTTTC.

The chain uses TRBV2 and TRBJ1-1; the match to TRBD1 covers 7 bases. Looked up from germline, CDR1 is SNHLY and CDR2 is FYNNEI. The CDR3 extends over 12 amino acids. V dropped 8 bases and J dropped 7; count of bases not matched to a gene: 7. CDR3 sequence: CASGLGTVEAFF. The DNA of the CDR3 is TGTGCCAGCGGGCTAGGGACAGTTGAAGCTTTCTTT.

The CDR3 loop reads CAGRDRGGGETQYF. CDR3 in DNA: TGTGCCGGCCGGGACAGGGGAGGAGGAGAGACCCAGTACTTC. V and J are TRBV2 and TRBJ2-5; TRBD1 agrees at 10 bases. In germline, CDR1 is SNHLY, CDR2 FYNNEI. V trimming: 11 bases; J trimming: 4 bases; junction bases outside the gene matches: 10. The CDR3 sequence is 14 residues long.

Worth noting for this clone: Other DNA sequences within the sample encode an identical CDR3. The chain is built from TRBV19 and TRBJ2-3; D ambiguous. The CDR3 totals 14 residues. Trimming cost V 0 bases and J 0 bases, with 4 bases left between them. Per the germline V gene, CDR1 is LNHDA and CDR2 is SQIVND (reference sequence). CDR3 bases: TGTGCCAGTAGTATAGATCCAAGCACAGATACGCAGTATTTT. It is translated as CASSIDPSTDTQYF. Full variable domain (remainder filled in from reference TRBV19 and TRBJ2-3): DGGITQSPKYLFRKEGQNVTLSCEQNLNHDAMYWYRQDPGQGLRLIYYSQIVNDFQKGDIAEGYSVSREKKESFPLTVTSAQKNPTAFYLCASSIDPSTDTQYFGPGTRLTVL.

The rearrangement joins TRBV28 to TRBJ2-1; D gene unclear. V lost 6 bases, J lost 1 base, and 13 bases lay in between. The CDR3 sequence is 15 residues long. From germline, CDR1 is MDHEN and CDR2 SYDVKM. The CDR3 DNA sequence: TGTGCCAGCAGCCCCGGGTTGGGGTCCTACAATGAGCAGTTCTTC. Its translation is CASSPGLGSYNEQFF.

This clone was detected a few times. In the same sample, other DNA sequences code for this CDR3. This rearrangement joins TRBV5-1 to TRBJ2-3; D remains ambiguous. Germline CDR1 SGHRS, CDR2 YFSETQ. Trimming pared 0 bases from V and 5 bases from J, leaving 10 bases between. This CDR3 contains 14 residues. Here the CDR3 DNA reads TGCGCCAGCAGCTTGGGGACGGTCGGAGATACGCAGTATTTT. Amino acids: CASSLGTVGDTQYF.

CDR3 region: CAISESTGGMEQYF. CDR3 sequence (DNA): TGTGCCATCAGTGAGTCCACAGGGGGTATGGAGCAGTACTTC. This sequence joins TRBV10-3 and TRBJ2-7, with TRBD1 identical over 8 bases. The J segment lost 7 bases and the V segment lost 0 bases, leaving 5 bases of the junction unmatched. This CDR3 has 14 residues. Germline V gives CDR1 ENHRY, CDR2 SYGVKD.

This clone was seen a handful of times. This chain joins TRBV28 and TRBJ1-4; 10 positions agree with TRBD1. The J segment lost 6 bases and the V segment lost 6 bases, leaving 7 bases of the junction unmatched. Germline V gene data show CDR1 as MDHEN and CDR2 as SYDVKM. The CDR3 length is 15 residues. The CDR3 DNA reads as TGTGCCAGCAGCCCCTCCGGGACAGGGGATGAAAAACTGTTTTTT. It encodes CASSPSGTGDEKLFF.

The chain joins TRBV28 to TRBJ2-7; the D is unclear. Trimming cost V 10 bases and J 6 bases, with 19 bases left between them. The CDR3 runs 13 residues. Germline CDR1 and CDR2: MDHEN and SYDVKM. CDR3 loop: CATFSDVTIEQYF. Here the CDR3 DNA reads TGTGCCACCTTTTCGGACGTCACGATCGAGCAGTACTTC.

The J gene is TRBJ2-3, the V gene TRBV7-2, with TRBD2 matching 7 bases. The CDR3 covers 16 residues. The J segment lost 0 bases and the V segment lost 5 bases, leaving 8 bases of the junction unmatched. CDR1 is SGHTA and CDR2 is FQGNSA in the germline V gene. This CDR3 is CASSDIAGASTDTQYF. CDR3 nucleotide sequence: TGTGCCAGCAGCGATATAGCGGGTGCTAGCACAGATACGCAGTATTTT.

The genes are TRBV16 and TRBJ2-7; perhaps TRBD1 as D (5 bases). CDR1 and CDR2 (germline): KGHSY, FQNENV. There are 14 residues in the CDR3. Trimming took 7 bases from V and 2 from J, leaving 15 bases between them. The CDR3 protein is CASTQDSATYEQYF. DNA for the CDR3: TGTGCCAGCACGCAAGACAGTGCTACCTACGAGCAGTACTTC.

This chain links TRBV7-8 with TRBJ2-1; the D call may be TRBD1 or TRBD2 (5 bases each). Germline V gene lookup returns CDR1 SGHVS and CDR2 FQNEAQ. The CDR3 is 18 amino acids. Trimming shortened V by 0 bases and J by 0 bases, and 15 bases separated the two germline ends. Here the CDR3 reads CASSLARLGRSSYNEQFF. CDR3 bases: TGTGCCAGCAGCTTAGCGCGCTTGGGACGGAGCTCCTACAATGAGCAGTTCTTC.